This TCR beta chain derives from a study of T cells in tuberculosis. V gave up 6 bases and J gave up 0 bases, with 14 bases separating them. The CDR3 loop spans 16 amino acids. The germline V gene encodes CDR1 KGHSH and CDR2 LQKENI. A note on this clone: Its antigen is not identified.

Sequencing was performed with immunoSEQ multiplex PCR; in TCRdb, only in-frame clones are kept and a portion is missing. The table lists about 20,000 clones, 85% to 90% of them singletons. General study points: Samples were chosen by availability of cryopreserved specimens.

The material sequenced was PBMCs. This chain links TRBV18 with TRBJ2-2, with a tentative D call TRBD2 (6 bases). The clonotype originates from a donor aged 10-35 years with latent tuberculosis or without tuberculosis infection. This CDR3 reads CASSPNGGANTGELFF. In DNA form, the CDR3 reads TGTGCCAGCTCCCCAAATGGAGGGGCGAACACCGGGGAGCTGTTTTTT.